Listed here are 7 T cell receptor beta chains from one sample, sequenced in a study of CD8 T cells in ankylosing spondylitis. Using its own MiXCR run on the 5' RACE reads, TCRdb lists one record per CDR3 protein. The sample holds more than 150,000 distinct CDR3 sequences, about 20% seen once. Sequencing was done on a sample of blood, either unsorted or a sorted T cell fraction (not recorded which). Receptors originate from a male donor aged 5 to 30 with ankylosing spondylitis or in good health (not recorded which).

This clonotype was seen many times. The chain employs TRBV5-1 and TRBJ2-1, with 11 bases fitting TRBD2. The V gene's germline CDR1 is SGHRS and CDR2 YFSETQ. The CDR3 contains 16 residues. Unmatched junction bases numbered 8, after V lost 5 bases and J lost 4 bases. CDR3 DNA sequence: TGCGCCAGCAGTGGGGGGACTAGCGGACGTTACAATGAGCAGTTCTTC. Residues: CASSGGTSGRYNEQFF.

This clonotype was observed many times. The chain combines TRBV6-5 with TRBJ2-3, with TRBD2 matching over 15 bases. There are 17 residues in the CDR3. Trimming took 2 bases from V and 4 from J; bases not matched to a gene: 4. Looked up from germline, CDR1 is MNHEY and CDR2 is SVGAGI. CDR3 DNA: TGTGCCAGCAGTTACAGGACTAGCGGGAGGGCGTCAGATACGCAGTATTTT. It encodes CASSYRTSGRASDTQYF.

The chain is built from TRBV28 and TRBJ2-7; 9 nucleotides match TRBD1. The CDR3 totals 18 residues. After removal of 6 bases from V and 2 bases from J, the junction contained 17 bases not matched to a gene. CDR1 and CDR2 from the germline V gene are MDHEN and SYDVKM. The CDR3, as DNA: TGTGCCAGCAGCTCCGGGACAGGGAGATCAAGAGGGGCCTACGAGCAGTACTTC. Protein product: CASSSGTGRSRGAYEQYF.

This clonotype was detected once. The rearrangement links TRBV4-1 to TRBJ2-3, with D possibly called TRBD1 or TRBD2 (5 bases each). V shed 4 bases and J shed 0 bases, with 20 bases lying between them. Germline CDR1 and CDR2: MGHRA and YSYEKL. There are 18 residues in the CDR3. The CDR3 is CASSPGFEGRSSTDTQYF. In DNA, the CDR3 is TGCGCCAGCAGCCCCGGTTTTGAGGGGAGAAGCAGCACAGATACGCAGTATTTT.

This chain joins TRBV19 and TRBJ2-1; 9 nucleotides line up with TRBD2. There are 16 residues in the CDR3. J lost 2 bases, V lost 7 bases, and 9 bases had no gene match. In germline, CDR1 is LNHDA, CDR2 SQIVND (reference sequence). The CDR3 DNA sequence: TGTGCCAGTATGTATGGGACTAGCCGCCCCTACAATGAGCAGTTCTTC. Its protein is CASMYGTSRPYNEQFF.

This clonotype was detected many times. This chain joins TRBV27 and TRBJ2-1; 15 positions match TRBD2. Looked up from germline, CDR1 is MNHEY and CDR2 is SMNVEV (reference sequence). The CDR3 is made up of 19 amino acids. V trimming: 5 bases; J trimming: 0 bases; junction bases outside the gene matches: 8. For the CDR3, the DNA is TGTGCCAGCAGTCCACTCGGACTAGCGGGGGGGAGCTCCTACAATGAGCAGTTCTTC. Translation gives CASSPLGLAGGSSYNEQFF.

This clonotype was found many times. The chain recombines TRBV7-2 with TRBJ1-1; D ambiguous. This CDR3 has 13 amino acids. Deletions cut 1 base from V and 5 bases from J, with 8 bases between. Germline V CDR1 and CDR2: SGHTA, FQGNSA. CDR3 nucleotide sequence: TGTGCCAGCAGCTTAGTAGGTCGAACTGAAGCTTTCTTT. Translated: CASSLVGRTEAFF.